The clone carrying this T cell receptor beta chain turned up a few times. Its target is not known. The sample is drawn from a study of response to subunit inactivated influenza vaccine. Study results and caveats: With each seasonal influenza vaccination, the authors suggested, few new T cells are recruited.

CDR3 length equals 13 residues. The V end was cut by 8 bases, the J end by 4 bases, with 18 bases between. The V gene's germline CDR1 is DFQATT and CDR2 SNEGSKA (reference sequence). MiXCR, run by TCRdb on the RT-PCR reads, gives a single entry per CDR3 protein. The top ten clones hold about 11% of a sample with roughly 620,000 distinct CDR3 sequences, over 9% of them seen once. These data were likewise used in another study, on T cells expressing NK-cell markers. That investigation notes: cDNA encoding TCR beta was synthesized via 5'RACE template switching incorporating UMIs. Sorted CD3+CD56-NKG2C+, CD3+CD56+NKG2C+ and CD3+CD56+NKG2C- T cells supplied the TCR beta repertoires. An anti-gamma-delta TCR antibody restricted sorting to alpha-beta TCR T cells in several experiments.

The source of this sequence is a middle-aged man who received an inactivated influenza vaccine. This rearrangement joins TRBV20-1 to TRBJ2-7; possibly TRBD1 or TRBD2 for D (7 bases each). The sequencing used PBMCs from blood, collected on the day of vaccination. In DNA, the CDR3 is TGCAGTCCCCTAGGGGGCGGGGGTTACGAGCAGTACTTC. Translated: CSPLGGGGYEQYF.